This T cell receptor (beta chain) comes out of a study of blood T cells in healthy people across ages. Trimming cost V 6 bases and J 4 bases, with 18 bases left between them. The CDR3 has 15 residues. Germline assignment: CDR1 KGHSH and CDR2 LQKENI. Next came a second PCR, run for about 7 to 12 cycles, which used a sample-barcoded 5' primer along with a J-beta primer mix. TCRdb itself ran the 5' RACE reads through MiXCR, one entry per CDR3 protein. The table has approximately 490,000 distinct CDR3 sequences, nearly 25% seen once; the top ten hold 7.5% to 9%. These records were also assigned to another study, of T cells of mothers and their children. Per that study: The study obtained over 9 million TCR beta CDR3 reads per mother and about 3 million per child.

The source is a boy aged 5-17 years in good health. Material: blood. The chain employs TRBV18 and TRBJ2-5; D might be TRBD2 (6 bases). The CDR3 DNA follows: TGTGCCAGCTCCAACCAGGCGGGACTCGGAGAGACCCAGTACTTC. Residues: CASSNQAGLGETQYF.